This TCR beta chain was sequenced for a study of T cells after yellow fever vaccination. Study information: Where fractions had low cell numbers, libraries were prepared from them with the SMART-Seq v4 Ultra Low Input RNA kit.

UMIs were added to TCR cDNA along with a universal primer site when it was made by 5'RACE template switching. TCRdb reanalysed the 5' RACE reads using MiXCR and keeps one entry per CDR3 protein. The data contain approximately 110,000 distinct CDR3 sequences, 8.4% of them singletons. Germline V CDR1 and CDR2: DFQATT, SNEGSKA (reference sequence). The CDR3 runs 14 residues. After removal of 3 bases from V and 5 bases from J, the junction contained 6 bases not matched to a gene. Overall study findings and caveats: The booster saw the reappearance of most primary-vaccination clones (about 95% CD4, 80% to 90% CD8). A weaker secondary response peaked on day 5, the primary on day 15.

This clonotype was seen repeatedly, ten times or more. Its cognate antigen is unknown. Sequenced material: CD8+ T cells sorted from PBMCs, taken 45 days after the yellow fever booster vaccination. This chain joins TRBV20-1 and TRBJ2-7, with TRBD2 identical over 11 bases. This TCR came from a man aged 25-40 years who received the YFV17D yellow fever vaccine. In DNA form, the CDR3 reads TGCAGTGCTAGTTTAGTGACTAGCGGGAACGAGCAGTACTTC. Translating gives CSASLVTSGNEQYF.